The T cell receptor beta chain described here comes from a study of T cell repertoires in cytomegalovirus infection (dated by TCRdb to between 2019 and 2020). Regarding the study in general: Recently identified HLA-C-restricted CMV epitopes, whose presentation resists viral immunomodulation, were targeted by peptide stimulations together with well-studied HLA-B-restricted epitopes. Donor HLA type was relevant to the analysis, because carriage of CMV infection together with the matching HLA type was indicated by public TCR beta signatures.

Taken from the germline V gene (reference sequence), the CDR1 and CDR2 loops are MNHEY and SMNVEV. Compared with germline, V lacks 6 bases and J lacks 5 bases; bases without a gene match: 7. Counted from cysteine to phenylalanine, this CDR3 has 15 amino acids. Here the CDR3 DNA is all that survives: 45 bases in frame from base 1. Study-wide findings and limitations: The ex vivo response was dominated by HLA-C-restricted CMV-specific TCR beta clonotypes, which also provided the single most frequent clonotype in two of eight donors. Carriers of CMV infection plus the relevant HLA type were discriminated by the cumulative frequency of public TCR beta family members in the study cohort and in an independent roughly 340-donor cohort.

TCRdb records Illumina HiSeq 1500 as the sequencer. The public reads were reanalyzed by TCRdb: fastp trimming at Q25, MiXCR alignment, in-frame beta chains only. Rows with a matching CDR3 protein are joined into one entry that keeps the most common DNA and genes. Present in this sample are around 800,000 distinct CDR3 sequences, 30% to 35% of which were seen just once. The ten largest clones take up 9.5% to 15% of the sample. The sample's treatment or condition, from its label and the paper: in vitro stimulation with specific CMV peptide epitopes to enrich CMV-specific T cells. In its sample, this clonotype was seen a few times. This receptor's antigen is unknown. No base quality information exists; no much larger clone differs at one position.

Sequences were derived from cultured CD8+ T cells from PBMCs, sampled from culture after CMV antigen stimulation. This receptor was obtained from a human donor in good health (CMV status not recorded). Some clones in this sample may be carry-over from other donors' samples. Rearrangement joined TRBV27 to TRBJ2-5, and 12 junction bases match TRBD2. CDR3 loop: CASRKLAGGQETQYF. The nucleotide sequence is TGTGCCAGCAGAAAACTAGCGGGGGGCCAGGAGACCCAGTACTTC.